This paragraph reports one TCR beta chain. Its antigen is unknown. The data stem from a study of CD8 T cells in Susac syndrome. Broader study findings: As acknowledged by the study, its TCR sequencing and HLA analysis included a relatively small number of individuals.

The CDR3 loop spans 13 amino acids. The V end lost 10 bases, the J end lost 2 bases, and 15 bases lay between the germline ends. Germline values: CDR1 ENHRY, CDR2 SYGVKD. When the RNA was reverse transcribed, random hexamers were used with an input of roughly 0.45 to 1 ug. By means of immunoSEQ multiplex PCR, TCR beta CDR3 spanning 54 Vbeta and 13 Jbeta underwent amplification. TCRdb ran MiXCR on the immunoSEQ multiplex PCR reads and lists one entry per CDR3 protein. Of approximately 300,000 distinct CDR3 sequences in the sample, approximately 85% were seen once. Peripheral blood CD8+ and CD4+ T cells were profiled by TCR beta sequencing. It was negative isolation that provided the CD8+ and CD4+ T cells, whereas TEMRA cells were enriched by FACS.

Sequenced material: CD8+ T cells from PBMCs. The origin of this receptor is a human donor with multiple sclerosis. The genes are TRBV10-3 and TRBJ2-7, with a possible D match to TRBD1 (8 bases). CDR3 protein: CATGGQATYEQYF. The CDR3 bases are TGTGCCACGGGGGGACAGGCTACCTACGAGCAGTACTTC.